Listed here are 7 T cell receptor beta chains from one sample, sequenced in a study of monozygotic twins with inflammatory bowel disease. TCRdb reprocessed the 5' RACE reads, with one entry per CDR3 protein and no DNA. The sample table sets out around 450,000 distinct CDR3 sequences. The sequenced material came from blood. These receptors were collected from a human donor with ulcerative colitis or Crohn's disease, or a healthy co-twin of an affected twin (not recorded which).

The chain is built from TRBV19 and TRBJ2-1; TCRdb designates TRBD1, a call that cannot be tested without DNA. The CDR3 is 15 amino acids. Germline CDR1 is LNHDA and CDR2 is SQIVND (reference sequence). CDR3 loop: CASSSQGSNYNEQFF.

V is TRBV7-2 and J is TRBJ2-7. CDR3 length equals 16 residues. Germline V lookup: CDR1 SGHTA, CDR2 FQGNSA. The CDR3 protein is CASSFGFGGGSYEQYF.

The chain has TRBV12-3 or TRBV12-4 and TRBJ1-6; there is no DNA to check the TCRdb D call of TRBD1. The CDR3 runs 14 residues. CDR3 amino acids: CASSPGQGASPLHF.

The rearrangement links TRBV4-2 to TRBJ2-1; TCRdb indicates TRBD2, and absent DNA this call remains unverified. This CDR3 contains 16 residues. Germline assignment: CDR1 LGHNA and CDR2 YNFKEQ. CDR3 residues: CASSQEGLANYNEQFF.

This chain links TRBV29-1 with TRBJ2-5; TCRdb names TRBD1, which stays unverified in the absence of DNA. The CDR3 has 11 amino acids. Germline assignment: CDR1 SQVTM and CDR2 ANQGSEA. This chain's CDR3 is CSVHRGGTQYF.

The chain carries TRBV7-2 and TRBJ1-5; TCRdb indicates TRBD1, and absent DNA this call remains unverified. Germline loops: CDR1 SGHTA, CDR2 FQGNSA. The CDR3 runs 15 residues. The CDR3 sequence: CASSPPGTLNQPQHF.

The CDR3 loop is CSAASRRGTEAFF. This chain joins TRBV20-1 and TRBJ1-1; TCRdb's assignment of TRBD1 cannot be checked, as there is no DNA. The length of the CDR3 is 13 residues. The V gene's germline CDR1 is DFQATT and CDR2 SNEGSKA (reference sequence).